The next 25 T cell receptor beta chains were all read from a single sample in a study of blood T cell repertoires in COVID-19. TCRdb keeps only in-frame clones here, not all; method: immunoSEQ multiplex PCR. The sample has approximately 150,000 clones; roughly 89% are singletons. The sample consisted of peripheral blood. These receptors all come from a woman aged 45-60 years with acute or convalescent COVID-19.

As concerns this clone: Within the sample, other DNA sequences also encode this same CDR3. The rearrangement joins TRBV5-1 to TRBJ2-7; tentatively, D is TRBD2 (6 bases). This CDR3 comprises 15 residues. From germline, CDR1 is SGHRS and CDR2 YFSETQ. V was shortened by 0 bases and J by 1 base, with 11 bases between the two germline ends. CDR3 coding DNA: TGCGCCAGCAGCTTGGGGTCGGGGGAATCCTACGAGCAGTACTTC. Residues: CASSLGSGESYEQYF.

This chain joins TRBV19 and TRBJ1-2; D remains unclear. Looked up from germline, CDR1 is LNHDA and CDR2 is SQIVND (reference sequence). This CDR3 spans 15 amino acids. The V gene lost 1 base and the J gene lost 0 bases, with 9 bases spanning the gap. CDR3 protein: CASSIGPLANYGYTF. The DNA for the CDR3 is TGTGCCAGTAGTATAGGTCCGTTAGCTAACTATGGCTACACCTTC.

V usage is TRBV6-5 and J usage is TRBJ1-2; D remains unclear. The V and J ends lost 6 bases and 5 bases respectively, with 10 bases between them. The CDR3 extends over 12 amino acids. Germline CDR1 is MNHEY and CDR2 is SVGAGI. In DNA, the CDR3 is TGTGCCAGCAGCCCCGGGATTTATGGCTACACCTTC. Protein product: CASSPGIYGYTF.

V is TRBV2 and J is TRBJ1-1; 9 bases align to TRBD1. Trimming at V came to 1 base and at J to 5 bases, leaving 5 bases not matched to a gene. Germline lookup yields CDR1 SNHLY and CDR2 FYNNEI. The CDR3 runs to 15 residues. The CDR3 DNA reads as TGTGCCAGCAGTGAAGAGACAGGGGGGAGGACTGAAGCTTTCTTT. Translation: CASSEETGGRTEAFF.

The J gene is TRBJ1-2, the V gene TRBV5-1, with TRBD1 matching 9 bases. Germline V lookup: CDR1 SGHRS, CDR2 YFSETQ. J lost 8 bases, V lost 5 bases, and 7 bases had no gene match. The CDR3 consists of 13 residues. CDR3 sequence reads: CASSFRDRDGYTF. CDR3 in DNA: TGCGCCAGCAGTTTCCGGGACAGGGACGGCTACACCTTC. The entire variable domain, with the rest obtained from reference TRBV5-1 and TRBJ1-2, is as follows: KAGVTQTPRYLIKTRGQQVTLSCSPISGHRSVSWYQQTPGQGLQFLFEYFSETQRNKGNFPGRFSGRQFSNSRSEMNVSTLELGDSALYLCASSFRDRDGYTFGSGTRLTVV.

This chain uses TRBV9 with TRBJ1-5; TRBD1 matches 7 bases. Germline V gene lookup returns CDR1 SGDLS and CDR2 YYNGEE. The CDR3 covers 14 residues. V trimming: 2 bases; J trimming: 4 bases; junction bases outside the gene matches: 3. The CDR3, as DNA: TGTGCCAGCAGCGTCGCGGGACAGAATCAGCCCCAGCATTTT. Translation gives CASSVAGQNQPQHF.

The chain carries TRBV29-1 and TRBJ2-6, with 7 nucleotides matching TRBD2. Trimming at V came to 1 base and at J to 3 bases, leaving 0 bases not matched to a gene. The germline gives CDR1 SQVTM, CDR2 ANQGSEA. CDR3 length: 14 residues. In nucleotides, the CDR3 is TGCAGCGTTGAAGCGGGAGGTGGGGCCAACGTCCTGACTTTC. This sequence encodes CSVEAGGGANVLTF.

The rearrangement uses TRBV18 and TRBJ2-3; 8 nucleotides align to TRBD2. This CDR3 is built from 15 residues. The J segment lost 3 bases and the V segment lost 2 bases, leaving 4 bases of the junction unmatched. Germline CDR1 is KGHSH and CDR2 is LQKENI. The CDR3 nucleotides are TGTGCCAGCTCACCAACCGGGAGGGTAACAGATACGCAGTATTTT. Translated: CASSPTGRVTDTQYF.

This clone was picked up one time. This chain connects TRBV19 to TRBJ2-1, with 12 bases lining up with TRBD2. CDR1 LNHDA and CDR2 SQIVND come from the germline V gene (reference sequence). This CDR3 region has 15 residues. V shed 5 bases, J shed 7 bases, and the junction held 6 bases outside the gene matches. As DNA, the CDR3 is TGTGCCAGTAGTGTCAGACTAGCGGGAGCAAATGAGCAGTTCTTC. This gives the protein CASSVRLAGANEQFF.

The genes are TRBV19 and TRBJ2-7, with TRBD2 identical over 8 bases. Germline assignment: CDR1 LNHDA and CDR2 SQIVND (reference sequence). J lost 2 bases, V lost 8 bases, and 5 bases had no gene match. The CDR3 covers 13 residues. CDR3 in amino acids: CASASGGAYEQYF. For the CDR3, the DNA is TGTGCCAGTGCAAGCGGGGGAGCCTACGAGCAGTACTTC.

The chain has TRBV5-1 and TRBJ2-5, with TRBD2 identical over 14 bases. The germline V gene encodes CDR1 SGHRS and CDR2 YFSETQ. This CDR3 contains 16 residues. Losses at the gene ends were 4 bases for V and 5 bases for J; bases not matched to a gene: 7. The CDR3 DNA sequence: TGCGCCAGCAGCGAATGGACTAGCGGGAGGACGGAGACCCAGTACTTC. This gives the protein CASSEWTSGRTETQYF.

The chain is built from TRBV18 and TRBJ2-5; TRBD2 aligns across 10 bases. Germline-derived CDR1 and CDR2 are KGHSH and LQKENI. This CDR3 has 16 amino acids. V lost 0 bases, J lost 2 bases, and 3 bases stayed unmatched. In DNA form, the CDR3 reads TGTGCCAGCTCACCACCTAGCGGGAGGCAACAAGAGACCCAGTACTTC. It specifies CASSPPSGRQQETQYF.

The CDR3 bases are TGTGCCAGCAGCTTAGAAGAGGCAGGGGAGAATGAGCAGTTCTTC. It codes for CASSLEEAGENEQFF. This sequence joins TRBV7-9 and TRBJ2-1; D perhaps matches TRBD1 (6 bases). The V gene's germline CDR1 is SEHNR and CDR2 FQNEAQ (reference sequence). The CDR3 totals 15 residues. Trimming stripped 1 base from V and 7 bases from J, with 14 bases between. The full variable domain, completed using reference TRBV7-9 and TRBJ2-1, is DTGVSQNPRHKITKRGQNVTFRCDPISEHNRLYWYRQTLGQGPEFLTYFQNEAQLEKSRLLSDRFSAERPKGSFSTLEIQRTEQGDSAMYLCASSLEEAGENEQFFGPGTRLTVL.

The rearrangement uses TRBV4-1 and TRBJ1-1; weak D call: TRBD1 (6 bases). CDR1 and CDR2 from the germline V gene are MGHRA and YSYEKL. V was clipped by 3 bases and J by 5 bases, with 22 bases between them. The CDR3 has 17 amino acids. CDR3 loop: CASSHDLRGGRRTEAFF. The CDR3 DNA sequence: TGCGCCAGCAGCCACGACCTAAGGGGGGGGCGGAGAACTGAAGCTTTCTTT.

The CDR3 here is CASRAGTGGNSPLHF. CDR3 DNA sequence: TGTGCCAGCAGGGCCGGGACAGGGGGGAATTCACCCCTCCACTTT. V is TRBV2 and J is TRBJ1-6; TRBD1 matches 11 bases. Per germline, CDR1 SNHLY and CDR2 FYNNEI. This CDR3 comprises 15 residues. Trimming took 6 bases from V and 7 from J; bases not matched to a gene: 5.

This clone turned up a few times. J is TRBJ2-7 and V is TRBV5-1, with TRBD2 as a possible D gene (6 bases). Deletions cut 3 bases from V and 3 bases from J, with 19 bases between. This CDR3 has 16 residues. In germline, CDR1 is SGHRS, CDR2 YFSETQ. This CDR3 is CASSYVGMEDYYEQYF. In nucleotides, the CDR3 is TGCGCCAGCAGCTACGTGGGTATGGAGGACTACTACGAGCAGTACTTC.

A single count supports this clone. The V and J genes are TRBV18 and TRBJ1-2, with 7 nucleotides matching TRBD1. Unmatched junction bases numbered 7, after V lost 6 bases and J lost 3 bases. Germline CDR1 reads KGHSH; CDR2 reads LQKENI. The CDR3 consists of 14 residues. The CDR3 loop reads CASSDYRGDYGYTF. The CDR3 coding sequence is TGTGCCAGCTCGGACTACAGGGGCGACTATGGCTACACCTTC.

The V and J genes are TRBV6-5 and TRBJ1-6; no clear D. Trimming pared 4 bases from V and 8 bases from J, leaving 15 bases between. This CDR3 is built from 15 residues. Germline lookup yields CDR1 MNHEY and CDR2 SVGAGI. The CDR3 DNA reads TGTGCCAGCAGTTTCCCAGTTCGGGTTTATTCACCCCTCCACTTT. Translated, it gives CASSFPVRVYSPLHF.

The J gene is TRBJ1-2, the V gene TRBV5-4; D is possibly TRBD1 (6 bases). Between the trimmed V and J ends, which lost 8 bases and 7 bases, there was a span of 12 bases. The CDR3 covers 11 residues. Germline CDR1 reads SGHNT; CDR2 reads YYREEE (reference sequence). The CDR3 here is CASTQGSGYTF. The CDR3 DNA follows: TGTGCCAGTACACAGGGAAGTGGCTACACCTTC.

The V and J genes are TRBV12-3 or TRBV12-4 and TRBJ1-1; D may be TRBD1 (5 bases). Trimming took 7 bases from V and 3 from J, leaving 12 bases between them. This CDR3 region has 13 residues. CDR3: CASIIQADTEAFF. CDR3 DNA sequence: TGTGCCAGCATCATACAGGCGGACACTGAAGCTTTCTTT.

The CDR3 protein is CASSQDLWDRGYNEQFF. The CDR3, as DNA: TGTGCCAGCAGCCAAGATCTGTGGGACAGGGGCTACAATGAGCAGTTCTTC. The chain joins TRBV4-2 to TRBJ2-1; 10 bases are a match to TRBD1. From germline, CDR1 is LGHNA and CDR2 YNFKEQ. The CDR3 runs to 17 residues. The ends lost 0 bases at V and 3 bases at J; junction bases unmatched: 5.

This clone was observed a handful of times. The chain carries TRBV5-6 and TRBJ2-3, with unresolved D. The CDR3 has 16 amino acids. Trimming pared 0 bases from V and 2 bases from J, leaving 13 bases between. The germline V gene encodes CDR1 SGHDT and CDR2 YYEEEE. The DNA for the CDR3 is TGTGCCAGCAGCTTGGCCGGTGGAGTTGACACAGATACGCAGTATTTT. This translates into CASSLAGGVDTDTQYF. The full variable domain, completed using reference TRBV5-6 and TRBJ2-3, is DAGVTQSPTHLIKTRGQQVTLRCSPKSGHDTVSWYQQALGQGPQFIFQYYEEEERQRGNFPDRFSGHQFPNYSSELNVNALLLGDSALYLCASSLAGGVDTDTQYFGPGTRLTVL.

This chain's CDR3 is CASTLGQGYGNTIYF. In DNA, the CDR3 is TGTGCCAGTACTCTGGGACAGGGGTATGGAAACACCATATATTTT. The chain uses TRBV19 and TRBJ1-3, with TRBD1 matching over 10 bases. CDR3 size: 15 residues. V was clipped by 7 bases and J by 3 bases; unmatched bases: 6. CDR1 and CDR2 (germline): LNHDA, SQIVND (reference sequence).

The rearrangement uses TRBV25-1 and TRBJ1-6; D ambiguous. CDR1 and CDR2 (germline): MGHDK, SYGVNS. CDR3 length equals 15 residues. Trimming cost V 4 bases and J 9 bases, with 16 bases left between them. CDR3 amino acids: CASSGGDYLGSPLHF. DNA for the CDR3: TGTGCCAGCAGTGGGGGAGACTACCTTGGTTCACCCCTCCACTTT.

The chain combines TRBV9 with TRBJ1-1, with 9 bases aligning to TRBD1. CDR1 SGDLS and CDR2 YYNGEE come from the germline V gene. The CDR3 has 15 residues. The J segment lost 5 bases and the V segment lost 4 bases, leaving 9 bases of the junction unmatched. CDR3 nucleotides: TGTGCCAGCAGCATACAGGGGGCGAGTGGGACTGAAGCTTTCTTT. This codes for CASSIQGASGTEAFF.